This T cell receptor (beta chain) appears in the sequencing data of a study of blood T cell repertoires in COVID-19. About the study: The origin of the acute and convalescent COVID-19 samples was the United States, Italy and Spain. Sources were T cells, B-cell-depleted T cells, or PBMCs; the material itself was cDNA or gDNA.

V trimming: 3 bases; J trimming: 9 bases; junction bases outside the gene matches: 11. The CDR3 is 16 amino acids. Germline lookup yields CDR1 SNHLY and CDR2 FYNNEI. Methods used by the authors: It was from reference gene primer amplification that nucleated cell counts were estimated. Using immunoSEQ multiplex PCR, the repertoire was profiled, and TCRdb retains in-frame clones only, with some absent. That table supplies the V and J calls and clone size; D and trimming were determined from the DNA. This sample carries 70,000 to 80,000 clones, around 87% of them seen once, and the ten largest clones take about 12%.

What was sequenced was peripheral blood. This sequence was found in a human donor in a cohort sampled during active COVID-19. The V gene is TRBV2, the J gene TRBJ1-6, with TRBD1 identical over 7 bases. The CDR3 DNA reads TGTGCCAGCAGTGACCATTCAGGGGGGCGGGCTTCACCCCTCCACTTT. Translation: CASSDHSGGRASPLHF.